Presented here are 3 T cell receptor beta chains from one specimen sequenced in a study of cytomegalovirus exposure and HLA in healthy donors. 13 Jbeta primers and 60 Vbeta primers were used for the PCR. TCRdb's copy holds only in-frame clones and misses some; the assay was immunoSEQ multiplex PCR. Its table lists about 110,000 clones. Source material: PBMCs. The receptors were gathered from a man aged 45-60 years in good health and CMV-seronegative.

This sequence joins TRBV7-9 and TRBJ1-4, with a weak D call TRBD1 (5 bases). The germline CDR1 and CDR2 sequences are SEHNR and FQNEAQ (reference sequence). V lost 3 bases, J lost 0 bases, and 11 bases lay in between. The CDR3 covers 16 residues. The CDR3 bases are TGTGCCAGCAGCTTGGGACTGGTTGCAACTAATGAAAAACTGTTTTTT. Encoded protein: CASSLGLVATNEKLFF.

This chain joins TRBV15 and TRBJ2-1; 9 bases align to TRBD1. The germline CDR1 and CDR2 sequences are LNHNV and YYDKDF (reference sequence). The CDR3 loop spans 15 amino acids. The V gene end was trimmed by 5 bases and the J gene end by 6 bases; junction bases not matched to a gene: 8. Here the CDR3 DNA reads TGTGCCACCAGCGGTAGACAGGGGGGACGCAATGAGCAGTTCTTC. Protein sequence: CATSGRQGGRNEQFF.

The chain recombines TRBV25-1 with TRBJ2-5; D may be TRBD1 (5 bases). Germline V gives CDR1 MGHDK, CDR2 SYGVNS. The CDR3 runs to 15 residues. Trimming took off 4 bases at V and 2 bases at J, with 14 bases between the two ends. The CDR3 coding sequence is TGTGCCAGCAGTGCTGCTACAGGCCCTCAAGAGACCCAGTACTTC. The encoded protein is CASSAATGPQETQYF.